This passage covers 10 T cell receptor beta chains from one sample sequenced in a study of blood T cell repertoires in COVID-19. Sequencing used immunoSEQ multiplex PCR; TCRdb keeps in-frame clones, though not all of them. The profile shows fewer than 400,000 clones, 80% to 90% of them singletons. The material sequenced was PBMCs or T cells enriched from blood (not recorded which). Receptor source: a woman under 30 who had recovered from COVID-19.

This clone has a single count. The chain carries TRBV5-1 and TRBJ2-7, with 7 nucleotides matching TRBD2. The CDR3 contains 14 residues. CDR1 and CDR2 (germline): SGHRS, YFSETQ. The V and J ends lost 2 bases and 3 bases, in that order; junction bases with no gene match: 5. CDR3 in amino acids: CASSFSGPHYEQYF. The CDR3, as DNA: TGCGCCAGCAGCTTTAGCGGGCCCCACTACGAGCAGTACTTC.

This chain uses TRBV19 with TRBJ2-3; TRBD2 aligns across 10 bases. The CDR3 is 15 residues long. The germline V gene encodes CDR1 LNHDA and CDR2 SQIVND (reference sequence). The ends lost 6 bases at V and 4 bases at J; junction bases unmatched: 7. CDR3 loop: CASRSPSGGADTQYF. In DNA form, the CDR3 reads TGTGCCAGTAGGTCCCCTAGCGGGGGAGCAGATACGCAGTATTTT.

The chain is built from TRBV5-4 and TRBJ2-1, with 10 bases matching TRBD2. This CDR3 has 14 amino acids. V trimming: 5 bases; J trimming: 7 bases; junction bases outside the gene matches: 6. CDR1 SGHNT and CDR2 YYREEE come from the germline V gene (reference sequence). CDR3 coding DNA: TGTGCCAGCAGGGCTAGCGGGGGTCCGAATGAGCAGTTCTTC. Its translation is CASRASGGPNEQFF.

A single count supports this clone. This chain uses TRBV7-8 with TRBJ1-2; the D gene is possibly TRBD1 (6 bases). With 4 bases removed from V and 5 bases from J, the gap between germline ends came to 17 bases. This CDR3 comprises 15 residues. CDR1 SGHVS and CDR2 FQNEAQ come from the germline V gene. CDR3: CASSSGGLFDYGYTF. DNA of the CDR3: TGTGCCAGCAGCTCGGGGGGCCTTTTCGATTATGGCTACACCTTC.

V usage is TRBV5-1 and J usage is TRBJ2-5, with TRBD2 matching over 16 bases. Germline CDR1 and CDR2: SGHRS and YFSETQ. V gave up 6 bases and J gave up 0 bases; unmatched junction bases: 5. The length of the CDR3 is 17 residues. CDR3 amino acids: CASTGTSGRAYQETQYF. CDR3 DNA: TGCGCCAGCACCGGGACTAGCGGGAGGGCCTACCAAGAGACCCAGTACTTC.

The genes are TRBV5-1 and TRBJ2-3; the match to TRBD1 covers 7 bases. From germline, CDR1 is SGHRS and CDR2 YFSETQ. V gave up 2 bases and J gave up 3 bases; unmatched junction bases: 6. The CDR3 covers 15 residues. The CDR3 sequence is CASSLPGQRTDTQYF. Here the CDR3 DNA reads TGCGCCAGCAGCTTACCGGGACAGCGAACAGATACGCAGTATTTT.

This chain uses TRBV25-1 with TRBJ1-1; TRBD1 is a possible D gene (6 bases). The length of the CDR3 is 13 residues. Germline CDR1 reads MGHDK; CDR2 reads SYGVNS. Between the trimmed V and J ends, which lost 4 bases and 14 bases, there was a span of 20 bases. The CDR3 loop reads CASSVDDRSRAFF. CDR3 in DNA: TGTGCCAGCAGTGTAGATGACAGGAGCCGAGCCTTCTTT.

The rearrangement uses TRBV20-1 and TRBJ1-5; tentative D call: TRBD1 (6 bases). Germline V gene lookup returns CDR1 DFQATT and CDR2 SNEGSKA (reference sequence). V was clipped by 3 bases and J by 6 bases, with 12 bases between them. This CDR3 comprises 13 residues. This chain's CDR3 is CSASLGGFQPQHF. DNA of the CDR3: TGCAGTGCTAGTCTAGGGGGATTTCAGCCCCAGCATTTT.

The chain uses TRBV11-2 and TRBJ2-1; 9 bases line up with TRBD2. Germline loops: CDR1 SGHAT, CDR2 FQNNGV. With V trimmed by 1 base and J by 11 bases, 6 bases remained unmatched. The CDR3 has 14 amino acids. The CDR3 DNA follows: TGTGCCAGCAGCTTAGTTGGAGCGGGGGGTAAGCAGTTCTTC. Protein product: CASSLVGAGGKQFF.

V and J are TRBV4-3 and TRBJ1-4; D might be TRBD1 (6 bases). The CDR3 is 16 amino acids. Trimming removed 0 bases at V and 5 bases at J, with 13 bases between. In germline, CDR1 is LGHNA, CDR2 YSLEER. Written as DNA, the CDR3 is TGCGCCAGCAGCCAAGATTTAGGGCAGGGGAATGAAAAACTGTTTTTT. Translating gives CASSQDLGQGNEKLFF.